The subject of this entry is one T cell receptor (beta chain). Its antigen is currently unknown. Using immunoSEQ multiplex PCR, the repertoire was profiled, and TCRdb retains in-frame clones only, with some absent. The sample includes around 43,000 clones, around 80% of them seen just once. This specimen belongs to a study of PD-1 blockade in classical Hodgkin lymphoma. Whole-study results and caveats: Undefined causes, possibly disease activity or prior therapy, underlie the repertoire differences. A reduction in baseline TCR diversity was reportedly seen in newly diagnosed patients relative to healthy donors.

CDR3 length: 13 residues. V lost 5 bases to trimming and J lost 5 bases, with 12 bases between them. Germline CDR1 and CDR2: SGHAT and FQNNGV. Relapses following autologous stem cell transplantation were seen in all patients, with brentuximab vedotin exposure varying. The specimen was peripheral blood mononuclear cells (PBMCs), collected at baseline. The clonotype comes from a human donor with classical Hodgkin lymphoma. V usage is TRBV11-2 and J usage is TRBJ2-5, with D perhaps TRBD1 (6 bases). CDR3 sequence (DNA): TGTGCCAGCAGCCCCGACAGGTGGGAGACCCAGTACTTC. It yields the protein CASSPDRWETQYF.